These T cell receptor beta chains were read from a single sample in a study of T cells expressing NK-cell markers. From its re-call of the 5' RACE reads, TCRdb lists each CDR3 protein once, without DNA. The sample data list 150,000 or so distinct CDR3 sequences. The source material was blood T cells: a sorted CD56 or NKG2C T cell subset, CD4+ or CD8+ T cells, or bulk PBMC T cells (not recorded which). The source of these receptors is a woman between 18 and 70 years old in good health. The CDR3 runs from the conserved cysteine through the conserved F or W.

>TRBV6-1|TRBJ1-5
CASRTVINQPQHF
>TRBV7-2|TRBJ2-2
CASSPGRAGTGELFF
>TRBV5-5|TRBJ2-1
CASSLVRGGEQFF
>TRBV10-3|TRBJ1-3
CAISDWKNTIYF
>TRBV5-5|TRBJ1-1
CASSLGFNTEAFF
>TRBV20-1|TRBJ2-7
CSATSGGDSKQYF
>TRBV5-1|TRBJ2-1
CASSLAKAVDEQFF
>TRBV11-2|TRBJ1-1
CASTSPSLGRTEAFF
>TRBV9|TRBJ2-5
CASSVAAGGWETQYF
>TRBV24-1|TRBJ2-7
CATSETSAHEQYF
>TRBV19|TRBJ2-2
CASPLGAKTGELFF
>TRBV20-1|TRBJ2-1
CSAGRGSYYAQFF
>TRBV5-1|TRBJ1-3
CASSLATGPNSGNTIYF
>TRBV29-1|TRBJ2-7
CSVLPSGGTPYEQYF
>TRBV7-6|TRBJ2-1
CASSPLGLAHFF
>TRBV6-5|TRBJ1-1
CASSYSGTGLITEAFF
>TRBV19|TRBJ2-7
CASRPTPGDGYYEQYF
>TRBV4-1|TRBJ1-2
CASSHHGGQGDYGYTF